The 29 T cell receptor beta chains in this list originate from one sample, sequenced in a study of OX40 agonist ivuxolimab in advanced cancers. Sequencing was performed with immunoSEQ multiplex PCR; in TCRdb, only in-frame clones are kept and a portion is missing. The sample records tens of thousands of clones, 65% to 90% being singletons. The sample here was CD4+ or CD8+ T cells sorted from blood, taken in a trial of the OX40 agonist ivuxolimab. All receptors come from an adult with an advanced solid tumor such as melanoma, head and neck, liver or kidney cancer.

V is TRBV19 and J is TRBJ1-2; weak D call: TRBD1 (5 bases). This CDR3 spans 15 amino acids. The germline CDR1 and CDR2 sequences are LNHDA and SQIVND (reference sequence). With 0 bases removed from V and 6 bases from J, the gap between germline ends came to 14 bases. CDR3 DNA: TGTGCCAGTAGTATAGATCAGGGCCTCAGGGATGGCTACACCTTC. Residues: CASSIDQGLRDGYTF.

In regard to this clone: The junction shows a germline mismatch at one end, possibly a read error. The chain recombines TRBV7-7 with TRBJ2-5; perhaps TRBD2 as D (6 bases). CDR1 and CDR2 from the germline V gene are SSHAT and FNYEAQ (reference sequence). This CDR3 spans 15 amino acids. CDR3 nucleotides: TGTGCTAGCAGCTTAGGAGGGACTCAACAAGAGACCCAGTACTTC. It is translated as CASSLGGTQQETQYF.

J is TRBJ2-2 and V is TRBV19; 10 bases fit TRBD2. CDR1 is LNHDA, CDR2 SQIVND, per germline (reference sequence). Germline trimming cut 3 bases from V and 7 bases from J; bases unmatched to any gene: 2. The CDR3 has 14 amino acids. The CDR3: CASSMTSGHGELFF. CDR3 in DNA: TGTGCCAGTAGTATGACTAGCGGGCACGGGGAGCTGTTTTTT.

The chain is built from TRBV1 and TRBJ2-7; the table's D call of TRBD2 was not tested on the DNA. TRBV1 has pseudogene status. The CDR3 is made up of 14 amino acids. CDR3 sequence reads: CTSSQSRREYEQYF. The CDR3 coding sequence is TGCACCAGCAGCCAATCTCGGCGGGAATACGAGCAGTACTTC.

This clone has just one count. The genes are TRBV7-8 and TRBJ2-1; 14 nucleotides align to TRBD2. V lost 1 base, J lost 7 bases, and 3 bases stayed unmatched. The CDR3 runs to 16 residues. CDR1 is SGHVS, CDR2 FQNEAQ, per germline. The CDR3, as DNA: TGTGCCAGCAGCTTAGGGGGACTAGCGGGAGTAAATGAGCAGTTCTTC. Translating it yields CASSLGGLAGVNEQFF.

The chain has TRBV4-1 and TRBJ1-6; TRBD1 aligns across 11 bases. This CDR3 spans 16 amino acids. Germline V lookup: CDR1 MGHRA, CDR2 YSYEKL. V lost 4 bases to trimming and J lost 7 bases; unmatched junction nucleotides: 6. The CDR3 sequence: CASSPGQGGKNSPLHF. The CDR3 DNA follows: TGCGCCAGCAGCCCGGGACAGGGGGGGAAGAATTCACCCCTCCACTTT.

This chain joins TRBV18 and TRBJ2-1, with 9 nucleotides matching TRBD1. With 5 bases clipped from V and 9 bases from J, the junction kept 14 bases outside the gene matches. The length of the CDR3 is 16 residues. The germline V gene has CDR1 KGHSH and CDR2 LQKENI. This CDR3 is CASSRTRDRDYIEQFF. The CDR3 DNA is TGTGCCAGCTCAAGGACCCGGGACAGGGACTATATTGAGCAGTTCTTC.

The rearrangement links TRBV27 to TRBJ2-7; D gene uncertain. V was clipped by 3 bases and J by 2 bases, with 11 bases between them. Germline V gene sequence: CDR1 MNHEY, CDR2 SMNVEV (reference sequence). This CDR3 spans 14 amino acids. CDR3 protein: CASSFRASTYEQYF. CDR3 DNA: TGTGCCAGCAGTTTTCGGGCAAGCACCTACGAGCAGTACTTC.

This clone appeared a few times. The chain carries TRBV21-1 and TRBJ2-7. TRBV21-1 is shown as a pseudogene. The CDR3 is 18 residues long. For the CDR3, the DNA is TGTGCCAGCAGCAAAGCCCCTTGGGACGCCTTGATGTCCTACGAGCAGTACTTC. This codes for CASSKAPWDALMSYEQYF.

The chain is built from TRBV6-6 and TRBJ1-2, with unresolved D. With 6 bases removed from V and 0 bases from J, the gap between germline ends came to 14 bases. The CDR3 sequence is 15 residues long. Germline V gives CDR1 MNHNY, CDR2 SVGAGI (reference sequence). The CDR3 is CASSPTELANYGYTF. CDR3 in DNA: TGTGCCAGCAGCCCCACCGAGTTAGCTAACTATGGCTACACCTTC.

The rearrangement uses TRBV6-5 and TRBJ2-7, with no clear D. Germline V gene sequence: CDR1 MNHEY, CDR2 SVGAGI. CDR3 length: 14 amino acids. V lost 6 bases and J lost 0, with 12 bases in between. CDR3 nucleotide sequence: TGTGCCAGCAGACACGACGGTAGCTCCTACGAGCAGTACTTC. As protein: CASRHDGSSYEQYF.

The V call is TRBV6-4, the J call TRBJ1-1; possible D gene TRBD1, 5 bases. The CDR3 is 14 amino acids. Deletions cut 0 bases from V and 11 bases from J, with 16 bases between. The V gene's germline CDR1 is MRHNA and CDR2 SNTAGT. For the CDR3, the DNA is TGTGCCAGCAGTGACTCGAGGGAGACAGCGAGGGCTTTCTTT. It is translated as CASSDSRETARAFF.

J is TRBJ1-1 and V is TRBV6-5, with D unresolved. Deletions cut 0 bases from V and 0 bases from J, with 5 bases between. CDR3 length equals 14 residues. Germline V gene data show CDR1 as MNHEY and CDR2 as SVGAGI. CDR3 sequence: CASSYSVMNTEAFF. CDR3 DNA: TGTGCCAGCAGTTACTCAGTCATGAACACTGAAGCTTTCTTT.

This chain links TRBV19 with TRBJ2-2; 14 bases fit TRBD2. Germline V gene lookup returns CDR1 LNHDA and CDR2 SQIVND (reference sequence). The ends lost 4 bases at V and 7 bases at J; junction bases unmatched: 2. This CDR3 spans 15 amino acids. The CDR3 bases are TGTGCCAGTAGTAAAGGGACTAGCGGGAGCGGGGAGCTGTTTTTT. Protein sequence: CASSKGTSGSGELFF.

V usage is TRBV10-3 and J usage is TRBJ1-1; D perhaps matches TRBD1 (5 bases). The CDR3 covers 12 residues. With 8 bases removed from V and 2 bases from J, the gap between germline ends came to 9 bases. The germline gives CDR1 ENHRY, CDR2 SYGVKD. This CDR3 reads CAIGALNTEAFF. The CDR3 DNA is TGTGCCATCGGGGCTCTTAACACTGAAGCTTTCTTT.

The gene calls are TRBV5-1 and TRBJ2-5, with 7 positions matching TRBD1. V shed 4 bases, J shed 9 bases, and the junction held 12 bases outside the gene matches. Germline CDR1 SGHRS, CDR2 YFSETQ. The CDR3 spans 14 residues. This CDR3 reads CASSTGDTLEAQYF. The CDR3 DNA is TGCGCCAGCAGCACAGGGGACACCCTAGAAGCCCAGTACTTC. Together with reference TRBV5-1 and TRBJ2-5, the CDR3 gives the full variable domain: KAGVTQTPRYLIKTRGQQVTLSCSPISGHRSVSWYQQTPGQGLQFLFEYFSETQRNKGNFPGRFSGRQFSNSRSEMNVSTLELGDSALYLCASSTGDTLEAQYFGPGTRLLVL.

The chain uses TRBV11-2 and TRBJ2-3; D unresolved. Trimming took off 3 bases at V and 8 bases at J, with 6 bases between the two ends. The CDR3 has 11 amino acids. CDR1 is SGHAT and CDR2 is FQNNGV in the germline V gene. The CDR3 region is CASSFSGTQYF. DNA of the CDR3: TGTGCCAGCAGCTTCTCCGGTACGCAGTATTTT.

This chain links TRBV19 with TRBJ1-1; D might be TRBD1 (5 bases). In germline, CDR1 is LNHDA, CDR2 SQIVND (reference sequence). The CDR3 length is 16 residues. Trimming removed 2 bases from V and 6 bases from J, with 19 bases in between. The CDR3 is CASSIRSHFGDSEAFF. CDR3 in DNA: TGTGCCAGTAGTATAAGATCCCACTTTGGGGACTCTGAAGCTTTCTTT.

The rearrangement joins TRBV6-1 to TRBJ2-2; 7 positions match TRBD1. Germline-derived CDR1 and CDR2 are MNHNS and SASEGT. CDR3 length: 14 residues. Unmatched junction bases numbered 6, after V lost 4 bases and J lost 7 bases. The CDR3 sequence: CASSAQGVIGELFF. The CDR3 DNA follows: TGTGCCAGCAGTGCCCAGGGGGTAATCGGGGAGCTGTTTTTT.

The rearrangement uses TRBV5-6 and TRBJ2-6; a weak D match, TRBD1 (5 bases). Germline V gene sequence: CDR1 SGHDT, CDR2 YYEEEE. Trimming removed 4 bases at V and 0 bases at J, with 8 bases between. The CDR3 length is 15 residues. The CDR3 region is CASSRRDSGANVLTF. In nucleotides, the CDR3 is TGTGCCAGCAGCCGCAGGGACTCTGGGGCCAACGTCCTGACTTTC.

The chain combines TRBV6-1 with TRBJ1-2; possibly TRBD1 for D (5 bases). V was shortened by 7 bases and J by 9 bases, with 15 bases between the two germline ends. The CDR3 contains 12 residues. The germline V gene encodes CDR1 MNHNS and CDR2 SASEGT. The CDR3 region has the DNA TGTGCCAGCACCTTGGACACCACACGCTACACCTTC. Its protein is CASTLDTTRYTF.

The chain links TRBV2 to TRBJ2-2; 7 bases match TRBD1. Trimming took 6 bases from V and 2 from J; bases not matched to a gene: 6. Germline V CDR1 and CDR2: SNHLY, FYNNEI. The CDR3 runs 15 residues. The CDR3 loop is CASRGGQANTGELFF. In DNA form, the CDR3 reads TGTGCCAGCAGAGGAGGACAGGCTAACACCGGGGAGCTGTTTTTT.

Concerning this clone: The identical CDR3 is also encoded by other nucleotide sequences in the sample. The chain joins TRBV7-6 to TRBJ2-1, with D tentatively TRBD1 (6 bases). Between the trimmed V and J ends, which lost 5 bases and 2 bases, there was a span of 10 bases. Germline assignment: CDR1 SGHVS and CDR2 FNYEAQ. This CDR3 has 14 residues. The DNA of the CDR3 is TGTGCCAGCAGCCAGGGACAAACCTACAATGAGCAGTTCTTC. It codes for CASSQGQTYNEQFF.

The CDR3 spells CASRQGGSNYGYTF. DNA for the CDR3: TGTGCCAGCAGACAGGGGGGGTCCAACTATGGCTACACCTTC. The chain joins TRBV7-9 to TRBJ1-2; TRBD1 matches at 8 bases. V was pared by 6 bases and J by 2 bases, with 5 bases of the junction left unmatched. CDR3 length equals 14 residues. The germline V gene encodes CDR1 SEHNR and CDR2 FQNEAQ (reference sequence).

The chain has TRBV11-3 and TRBJ2-1; tentatively, D is TRBD2 (5 bases). Trimming stripped 5 bases from V and 6 bases from J, with 14 bases between. The germline gives CDR1 SGHNT, CDR2 YENEEA. This CDR3 region has 14 residues. The CDR3 DNA reads as TGTGCCAGCAGCGTAGGTTCCGGGGTCAATGAGCAGTTCTTC. Translated: CASSVGSGVNEQFF.

The chain links TRBV27 to TRBJ2-1, with 13 nucleotides matching TRBD2. The CDR3 consists of 13 residues. With 10 bases clipped from V and 5 bases from J, the junction kept 2 bases outside the gene matches. Germline assignment: CDR1 MNHEY and CDR2 SMNVEV (reference sequence). CDR3 nucleotides: TGTGCCACGGGACTAGCGGGGCACAATGAGCAGTTCTTC. Translated, it gives CATGLAGHNEQFF.

This clone was seen a single time. V and J are TRBV18 and TRBJ2-3; 7 nucleotides align to TRBD2. Germline CDR1 and CDR2: KGHSH and LQKENI. V lost 3 bases and J lost 0; bases outside the gene matches: 3. The CDR3 extends over 15 amino acids. The CDR3 region is CASSPPSGSTDTQYF. In nucleotides, the CDR3 is TGTGCCAGCTCACCCCCTAGCGGAAGCACAGATACGCAGTATTTT.

The chain couples TRBV7-2 to TRBJ2-3; D is uncertain. The germline CDR1 and CDR2 sequences are SGHTA and FQGNSA. Trimming shortened V by 6 bases and J by 4 bases, and 8 bases separated the two germline ends. This CDR3 has 12 amino acids. The DNA for the CDR3 is TGTGCCAGCAGACCGACTTCAGATACGCAGTATTTT. Encoded protein: CASRPTSDTQYF.

The J gene is TRBJ2-5, the V gene TRBV18; no firm D call. There are 14 residues in the CDR3. V was shortened by 0 bases and J by 4 bases, with 9 bases between the two germline ends. CDR1 KGHSH and CDR2 LQKENI come from the germline V gene. CDR3 nucleotide sequence: TGTGCCAGCTCACCACCGGTCATTTCAGAGACCCAGTACTTC. It codes for CASSPPVISETQYF. The full variable domain, its missing parts supplied by reference TRBV18 and TRBJ2-5, is NAGVMQNPRHLVRRRGQEARLRCSPMKGHSHVYWYRQLPEEGLKFMVYLQKENIIDESGMPKERFSAEFPKEGPSILRIQQVVRGDSAAYFCASSPPVISETQYFGPGTRLLVL.